Sample share makes the clone carrying this T cell receptor (beta chain) medium-sized. Its antigen is unknown. This specimen belongs to a study of CD8 T cells in ankylosing spondylitis. Study results and caveats: Reactive arthritis synovial fluid and blood were previously reported to contain some motif variants. Disease-associated clones were CD8+ and fairly uncommon in peripheral blood. There was reportedly significant enrichment of clones that were disease-linked in matched ankylosing spondylitis synovial fluid.

Germline V gene data show CDR1 as SGHAT and CDR2 as FQDESV (reference sequence). The CDR3 has 17 residues. V dropped 4 bases and J dropped 12; count of bases not matched to a gene: 20. Library preparation for TCR beta used quantitative 5'-RACE with molecular barcodes. MiXCR was run by TCRdb on the 5' RACE reads, yielding one entry per CDR3 protein. The table shows more than 30,000 distinct CDR3 sequences, with roughly 11% occurring only once. This rearrangement joins TRBV11-1 to TRBJ2-1, with 8 bases that match TRBD2. Sequencing input: synovial fluid, either unsorted or a sorted T cell fraction (not recorded which). This TCR was sampled from a male donor with ankylosing spondylitis. This chain's CDR3 is CASSSPPSGGRRKMQFF. The CDR3 DNA sequence: TGTGCCAGCAGCTCCCCCCCCTCCGGCGGGAGGAGAAAAATGCAGTTCTTC.